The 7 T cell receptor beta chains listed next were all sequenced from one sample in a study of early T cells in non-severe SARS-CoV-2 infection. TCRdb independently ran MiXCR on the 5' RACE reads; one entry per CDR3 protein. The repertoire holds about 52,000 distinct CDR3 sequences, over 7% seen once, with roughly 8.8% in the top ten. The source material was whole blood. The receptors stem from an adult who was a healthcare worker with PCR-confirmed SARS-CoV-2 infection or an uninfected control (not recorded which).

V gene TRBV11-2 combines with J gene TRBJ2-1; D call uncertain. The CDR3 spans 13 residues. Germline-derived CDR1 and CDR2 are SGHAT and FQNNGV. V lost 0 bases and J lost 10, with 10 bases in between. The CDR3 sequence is CASSLDDTFEQFF. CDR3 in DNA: TGTGCCAGCAGCTTAGATGACACCTTCGAGCAGTTCTTC. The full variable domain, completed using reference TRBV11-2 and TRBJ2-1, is EAGVAQSPRYKIIEKRQSVAFWCNPISGHATLYWYQQILGQGPKLLIQFQNNGVVDDSQLPKDRFSAERLKGVDSTLKIQPAKLEDSAVYLCASSLDDTFEQFFGPGTRLTVL.

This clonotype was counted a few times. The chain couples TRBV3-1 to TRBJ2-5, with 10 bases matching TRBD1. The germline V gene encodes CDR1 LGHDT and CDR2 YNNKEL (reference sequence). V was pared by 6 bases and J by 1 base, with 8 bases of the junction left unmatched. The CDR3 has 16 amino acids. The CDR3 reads CASSSGTGVVQETQYF. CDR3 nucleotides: TGTGCCAGCAGTTCCGGGACAGGGGTCGTCCAAGAGACCCAGTACTTC.

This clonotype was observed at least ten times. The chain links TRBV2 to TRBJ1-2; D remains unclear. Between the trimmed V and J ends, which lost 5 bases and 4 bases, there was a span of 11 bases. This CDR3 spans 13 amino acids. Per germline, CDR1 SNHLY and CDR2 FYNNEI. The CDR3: CASSLTKGYGYTF. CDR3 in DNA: TGTGCCAGCAGTCTGACTAAGGGCTATGGCTACACCTTC. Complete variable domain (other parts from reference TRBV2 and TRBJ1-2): EPEVTQTPSHQVTQMGQEVILRCVPISNHLYFYWYRQILGQKVEFLVSFYNNEISEKSEIFDDQFSVERPDGSNFTLKIRSTKLEDSAMYFCASSLTKGYGYTFGSGTRLTVV.

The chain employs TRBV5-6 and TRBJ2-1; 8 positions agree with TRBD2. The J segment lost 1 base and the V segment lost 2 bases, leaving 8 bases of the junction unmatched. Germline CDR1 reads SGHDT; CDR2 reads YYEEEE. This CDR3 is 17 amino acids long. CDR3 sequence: CASSLGLAGRSYNEQFF. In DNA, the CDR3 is TGTGCCAGCAGCTTAGGGTTAGCGGGAAGGTCCTACAATGAGCAGTTCTTC. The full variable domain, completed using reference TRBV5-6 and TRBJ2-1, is DAGVTQSPTHLIKTRGQQVTLRCSPKSGHDTVSWYQQALGQGPQFIFQYYEEEERQRGNFPDRFSGHQFPNYSSELNVNALLLGDSALYLCASSLGLAGRSYNEQFFGPGTRLTVL.

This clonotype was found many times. The CDR3 DNA sequence: TGTGCCAGCAGCATCTCCTACAATGAGCAGTTCTTC. It yields the protein CASSISYNEQFF. V and J are TRBV11-2 and TRBJ2-1; D unclear. CDR3 length: 12 residues. Trimming cost V 5 bases and J 0 bases, with 2 bases left between them. Germline V lookup: CDR1 SGHAT, CDR2 FQNNGV.

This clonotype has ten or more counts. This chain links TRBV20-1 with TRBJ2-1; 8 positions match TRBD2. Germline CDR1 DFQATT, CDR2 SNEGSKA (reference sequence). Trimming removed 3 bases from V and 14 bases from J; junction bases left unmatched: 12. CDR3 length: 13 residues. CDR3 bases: TGCAGTGCTAGGGAGCGAGCGGGGGCCGAGGAGTTCTTC. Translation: CSARERAGAEEFF.

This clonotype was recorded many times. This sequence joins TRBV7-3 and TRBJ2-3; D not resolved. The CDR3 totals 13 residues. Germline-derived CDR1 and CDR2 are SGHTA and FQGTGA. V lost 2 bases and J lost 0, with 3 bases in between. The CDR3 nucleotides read TGTGCCAGCAGCTTAGGTAGCACAGATACGCAGTATTTT. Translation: CASSLGSTDTQYF.